This T cell receptor beta chain was sequenced in a study of PD-1 blockade in classical Hodgkin lymphoma. Study summary: Nivolumab dosing for patients was 3 mg/kg, administered intravenously every 2 weeks.

A note on this clone: The antigen is undetermined. An end of the junction differs from the germline gene, which may be a read error.

General study results and limits: Reports indicated that newly diagnosed patients had lower baseline TCR diversity than healthy donors did.

Generated by immunoSEQ multiplex PCR, the TCRdb table keeps only in-frame clones and is missing some. This table holds more than 10,000 clones, roughly 85% found once. Every patient had relapsed following autologous stem cell transplantation, and cohorts differed in brentuximab vedotin exposure. The CDR3 totals 11 residues. Germline loops: CDR1 SNHLY, CDR2 FYNNEI. This chain links TRBV2 with TRBJ1-2; tentative D call: TRBD1 (5 bases). Source: peripheral blood mononuclear cells (PBMCs), taken at baseline. The receptor was isolated from a human donor with classical Hodgkin lymphoma. CDR3 amino acids: CASREGQQATF. In DNA, the CDR3 is TGTGCCAGCAGGGAAGGACAACAAGCAACCTTC.